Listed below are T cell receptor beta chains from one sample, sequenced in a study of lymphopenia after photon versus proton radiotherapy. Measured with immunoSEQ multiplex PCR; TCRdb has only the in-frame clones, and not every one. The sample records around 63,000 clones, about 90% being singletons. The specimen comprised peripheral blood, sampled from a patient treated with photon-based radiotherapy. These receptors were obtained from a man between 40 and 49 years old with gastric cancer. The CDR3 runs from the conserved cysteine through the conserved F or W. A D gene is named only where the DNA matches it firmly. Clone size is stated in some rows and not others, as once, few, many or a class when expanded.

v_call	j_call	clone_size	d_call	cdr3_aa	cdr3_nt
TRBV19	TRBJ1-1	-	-	CASSIRFMNTEAFF	TGTGCCAGTAGTATTAGATTCATGAACACTGAAGCTTTCTTT
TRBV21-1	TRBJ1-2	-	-	CASSPAPARDYGYTF	TGTGCCAGCAGCCCCGCCCCCGCGCGGGATTATGGCTACACCTTC
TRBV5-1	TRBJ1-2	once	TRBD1	CATRQGAEDGYTF	TGCGCCACCCGACAGGGGGCCGAGGATGGCTACACCTTC
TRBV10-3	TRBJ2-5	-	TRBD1	CAIRGDRALGETQYF	TGTGCCATCAGGGGGGACAGGGCACTGGGGGAGACCCAGTACTTC
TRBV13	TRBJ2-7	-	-	CASSLRSLGGTYEQYF	TGTGCCAGCAGCCTCCGGAGTTTGGGGGGAACCTACGAGCAGTACTTC
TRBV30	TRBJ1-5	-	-	CAWSGRVSNQPQHF	TGTGCCTGGAGTGGCCGGGTCTCCAATCAGCCCCAGCATTTT
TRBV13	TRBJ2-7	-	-	CASRLAGSYEQYF	TGTGCCAGCAGGCTGGCAGGGAGCTACGAGCAGTACTTC
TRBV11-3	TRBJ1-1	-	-	CASSLGGGYADTEAFF	TGTGCCAGCAGCTTAGGGGGGGGATACGCTGACACTGAAGCTTTCTTT
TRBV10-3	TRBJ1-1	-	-	CAISPTGPSGMNTEAFF	TGTGCCATCAGTCCCACAGGGCCCTCGGGGATGAACACTGAAGCTTTCTTT
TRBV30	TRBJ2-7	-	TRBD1	CAGQDGLFYEQYF	TGTGCCGGACAGGACGGCCTTTTCTACGAGCAGTACTTC
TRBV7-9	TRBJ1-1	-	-	CASSLDDTEAFF	TGTGCCAGCAGCCTCGATGACACTGAAGCTTTCTTT
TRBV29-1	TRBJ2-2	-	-	CSARATAGELFF	TGCAGCGCCAGGGCGACCGCCGGGGAGCTGTTTTTT
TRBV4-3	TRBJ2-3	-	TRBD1	CASSQEPGGISTDTQYF	TGCGCCAGCAGCCAAGAGCCAGGGGGCATTTCGACAGATACGCAGTATTTT
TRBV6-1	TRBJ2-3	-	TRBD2	CASSGYSGAPFWDTQYF	TGTGCCAGCAGTGGCTATAGCGGGGCCCCCTTTTGGGATACGCAGTATTTT
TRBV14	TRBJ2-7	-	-	CASSQEGRGTREQYF	TGTGCCAGCAGCCAAGAGGGCAGGGGGACTAGAGAGCAGTACTTC
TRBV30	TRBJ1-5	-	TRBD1	CAWSGPTRGYNQPQHF	TGTGCCTGGAGCGGCCCAACCAGGGGGTATAATCAGCCCCAGCATTTT
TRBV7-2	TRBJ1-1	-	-	CASKYLMNTEAFF	TGTGCCAGCAAATACCTCATGAACACTGAAGCTTTCTTT
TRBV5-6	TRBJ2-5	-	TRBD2	CASSFSGGAETQYF	TGTGCCAGCAGCTTTAGCGGGGGGGCCGAGACCCAGTACTTC
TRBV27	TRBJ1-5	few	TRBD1	CASSLSGRGVEGPQHF	TGTGCCAGCAGTTTATCGGGCAGGGGGGTCGAAGGTCCCCAGCATTTT
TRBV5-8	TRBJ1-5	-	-	CASSLGDTLGQPQHF	TGTGCCAGCAGCTTGGGGGACACCCTAGGTCAGCCCCAGCATTTT
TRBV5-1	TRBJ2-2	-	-	CATPLRGLRGGELFF	TGCGCCACCCCCCTGAGGGGCCTAAGGGGCGGGGAGCTGTTTTTT
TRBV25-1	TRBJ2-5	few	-	CASSEKGSFETQYF	TGTGCCAGCAGTGAAAAAGGGTCATTTGAGACCCAGTACTTC
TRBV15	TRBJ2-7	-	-	CATGRDSGTYEQYF	TGTGCCACCGGCCGCGACAGTGGTACCTACGAGCAGTACTTC
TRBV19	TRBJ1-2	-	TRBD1	CASSSTGVGGYTF	TGTGCCAGTAGTTCCACAGGGGTCGGGGGCTACACCTTC
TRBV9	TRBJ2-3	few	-	CASSVGLQQGVTDTQYF	TGTGCCAGCAGCGTAGGGCTCCAGCAAGGGGTCACAGATACGCAGTATTTT
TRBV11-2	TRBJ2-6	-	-	CASSLSGTGANVLTF	TGTGCCAGCAGCTTATCAGGGACTGGGGCCAACGTCCTGACTTTC
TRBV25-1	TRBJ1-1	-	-	CATAGDNMNTEAFF	TGTGCCACCGCAGGGGACAACATGAACACTGAAGCTTTCTTT
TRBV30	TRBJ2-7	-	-	CAWSILQGTREQYF	TGTGCCTGGAGTATTTTGCAGGGAACAAGGGAGCAGTACTTC